These 13 T cell receptor beta chains came from one sample sequenced in a study of CD8+ T cells in alopecia areata. Extracted RNA was reverse transcribed, and the resulting cDNA served as sequencing template. Using immunoSEQ multiplex PCR, the repertoire was profiled, and TCRdb retains in-frame clones only, with some absent. The sample lists approximately 210,000 clones, over 60% occurring once. The treatment denotes: oral pan-JAK inhibitor, 5-10 mg twice daily. The specimen comprised CD4+ T cells sorted from blood, sampled at week 4, from a patient treated with tofacitinib. These receptors were obtained from a human donor with alopecia areata.

This clone was recorded a few times. The V call is TRBV7-2, the J call TRBJ1-2; 8 bases line up with TRBD1. The CDR3 runs to 13 residues. V was pared by 6 bases and J by 5 bases, with 5 bases of the junction left unmatched. Germline-derived CDR1 and CDR2 are SGHTA and FQGNSA. The CDR3 DNA reads as TGTGCCAGCAGTCGGGACAGGCAGTATGGCTACACCTTC. It specifies CASSRDRQYGYTF.

In this sample, this clone turned up a few times. The CDR3 loop is CAISEVAGTGNYEQYF. The CDR3 DNA reads TGTGCCATCAGTGAAGTTGCCGGGACAGGGAACTACGAGCAGTACTTC. The chain carries TRBV10-3 and TRBJ2-7; 9 nucleotides agree with TRBD1. The germline CDR1 and CDR2 sequences are ENHRY and SYGVKD. The CDR3 is 16 residues long. Germline trimming cut 3 bases from V and 3 bases from J; bases unmatched to any gene: 9.

The genes are TRBV5-6 and TRBJ2-5; D unclear. Trimming cost V 7 bases and J 9 bases, with 13 bases left between them. Germline V gene lookup returns CDR1 SGHDT and CDR2 YYEEEE. The CDR3 loop spans 11 amino acids. The CDR3 region has the DNA TGTGCCAGCGGGCAGCTAAGTCCCCAGTACTTC. Protein sequence: CASGQLSPQYF.

The chain links TRBV30 to TRBJ2-7; D not certain. CDR3 length: 13 amino acids. Trimming cost V 2 bases and J 0 bases, with 8 bases left between them. In germline, CDR1 is GTSNPN, CDR2 SVGIG (reference sequence). The CDR3 nucleotides are TGTGCCTGGAGTCGCACTCTCTCCTACGAGCAGTACTTC. Residues: CAWSRTLSYEQYF.

J is TRBJ2-3 and V is TRBV30; TRBD1 aligns across 10 bases. Germline CDR1 is GTSNPN and CDR2 is SVGIG (reference sequence). Trimming removed 4 bases from V and 4 bases from J; junction bases left unmatched: 8. CDR3 length: 15 amino acids. CDR3: CAWTSGTGDADTQYF. The CDR3 DNA reads as TGTGCCTGGACCTCCGGGACAGGGGATGCAGATACGCAGTATTTT. The full variable domain, rest sourced from reference TRBV30 and TRBJ2-3, is SQTIHQWPATLVQPVGSPLSLECTVEGTSNPNLYWYRQAAGRGLQLLFYSVGIGQISSEVPQNLSASRPQDRQFILSSKKLLLSDSGFYLCAWTSGTGDADTQYFGPGTRLTVL.

DNA of the CDR3: TGCAGCGTTTTTGCTTGGACATGGAGGTTCTTC. This gives the protein CSVFAWTWRFF. The chain has TRBV29-1 and TRBJ2-1, with D perhaps TRBD1 (5 bases). The germline CDR1 and CDR2 sequences are SQVTM and ANQGSEA. This CDR3 is 11 amino acids long. V was shortened by 5 bases and J by 15 bases, with 17 bases between the two germline ends.

J is TRBJ1-1 and V is TRBV14; D might be TRBD1 (6 bases). Looked up from germline, CDR1 is SGHDN and CDR2 is FVKESK. V was trimmed by 4 bases and J by 3 bases, leaving 12 bases between them. This CDR3 comprises 14 residues. The CDR3 is CASSLGGGYTEAFF. The CDR3 DNA is TGTGCCAGCAGCCTCGGCGGGGGCTACACTGAAGCTTTCTTT.

Note on this clone: Other DNA sequences in this specimen translate into the identical CDR3. V is TRBV30 and J is TRBJ2-3; D unresolved. Germline CDR1 reads GTSNPN; CDR2 reads SVGIG (reference sequence). V dropped 0 bases and J dropped 6 bases, with 4 bases sitting between them. CDR3 length equals 11 residues. The CDR3 DNA reads as TGTGCCTGGAGTGTGGGCGATACGCAGTATTTT. The encoded protein is CAWSVGDTQYF.

This clone has just one count. This chain connects TRBV5-1 to TRBJ2-7; the match to TRBD1 covers 8 bases. V trimming: 9 bases; J trimming: 6 bases; junction bases outside the gene matches: 14. Germline CDR1 reads SGHRS; CDR2 reads YFSETQ. The CDR3 has 14 residues. In nucleotides, the CDR3 is TGCGCCAACTACGTGCAGGGGGCAAGTGGCGAGCAGTACTTC. Amino acids: CANYVQGASGEQYF.

A single count supports this clone. One end of the junction is discordant with germline, which a read error may explain. This rearrangement joins TRBV18 to TRBJ2-1; possibly TRBD2 for D (6 bases). This CDR3 has 15 residues. Germline V lookup: CDR1 KGHSH, CDR2 LQKENI. As DNA, the CDR3 is TGTGCCAGCTCTCTTCCGGGGGACTCCTACAATAAGCAGTTCTTC. Amino acid sequence: CASSLPGDSYNKQFF. The full variable domain, completed using reference TRBV18 and TRBJ2-1, is NAGVMQNPRHLVRRRGQEARLRCSPMKGHSHVYWYRQLPEEGLKFMVYLQKENIIDESGMPKERFSAEFPKEGPSILRIQQVVRGDSAAYFCASSLPGDSYNKQFFGPGTRLTVL.

The rearrangement joins TRBV30 to TRBJ1-2, with D perhaps matching TRBD1 (5 bases). Germline CDR1 is GTSNPN and CDR2 is SVGIG (reference sequence). This CDR3 comprises 13 residues. V gave up 5 bases and J gave up 5 bases, with 15 bases separating them. DNA for the CDR3: TGTGCCTGGGACCGGGACTCCCCTTATGGCTACACCTTC. Its translation is CAWDRDSPYGYTF.

Only a few counts were recorded for this clone. This rearrangement joins TRBV27 to TRBJ2-3; TRBD2 matches at 13 bases. CDR1 is MNHEY, CDR2 SMNVEV, per germline (reference sequence). Germline trimming cut 4 bases from V and 9 bases from J; bases unmatched to any gene: 7. The CDR3 has 15 amino acids. The CDR3 spells CASSSGLAGTETQYF. DNA for the CDR3: TGTGCCAGCAGTTCGGGACTAGCGGGGACTGAAACGCAGTATTTT.

A few counts support this clone. The chain employs TRBV18 and TRBJ1-4; D might be TRBD1 (5 bases). Per germline, CDR1 KGHSH and CDR2 LQKENI. The CDR3 is 14 residues long. The germline V and J ends were trimmed by 2 bases and 7 bases, with 11 bases remaining between them. CDR3 DNA sequence: TGTGCCAGCTCACCAGGCGGGGCGGGTGAAAAACTGTTTTTT. This encodes CASSPGGAGEKLFF. Full variable domain (outside the CDR3, taken from reference TRBV18 and TRBJ1-4): NAGVMQNPRHLVRRRGQEARLRCSPMKGHSHVYWYRQLPEEGLKFMVYLQKENIIDESGMPKERFSAEFPKEGPSILRIQQVVRGDSAAYFCASSPGGAGEKLFFGSGTQLSVL.